Shown below are 8 T cell receptor beta chains from a single sample sequenced in a study of blood T cell repertoires in COVID-19. The table came from immunoSEQ multiplex PCR; TCRdb's copy has only in-frame clones and leaves some out. The sample records approximately 68,000 clones, approximately 82% being singletons. Sequencing was done on a sample of peripheral blood. The receptors derive from a man aged 80 or over with active COVID-19.

This clone has just one count. The chain uses TRBV18 and TRBJ2-3, with 9 bases aligning to TRBD1. In germline, CDR1 is KGHSH, CDR2 LQKENI. V trimming: 4 bases; J trimming: 2 bases; junction bases outside the gene matches: 22. The CDR3 covers 21 residues. CDR3 sequence (DNA): TGTGCCAGCTCACGACGCCGTGGGACAGGGTTAAGCCAGCAGCACACAGATACGCAGTATTTT. It is translated as CASSRRRGTGLSQQHTDTQYF.

V usage is TRBV6-5 and J usage is TRBJ1-3, with TRBD1 identical over 7 bases. This CDR3 has 14 residues. V was pared by 5 bases and J by 1 base, with 2 bases of the junction left unmatched. Germline CDR1 and CDR2: MNHEY and SVGAGI. The CDR3 reads CASSLGQSGNTIYF. The CDR3 bases are TGTGCCAGCAGTCTGGGACAGTCTGGAAACACCATATATTTT.

V is TRBV6-6 and J is TRBJ1-6; D remains ambiguous. Germline values: CDR1 MNHNY, CDR2 SVGAGI (reference sequence). The CDR3 consists of 15 residues. V gave up 7 bases and J gave up 3 bases, with 13 bases separating them. The CDR3 reads CASKTNYDYNSPLHF. CDR3 coding DNA: TGTGCCAGCAAAACAAACTACGACTATAATTCACCCCTCCACTTT.

The genes are TRBV12-2 and TRBJ2-7; TRBD2 is the table's D call and was not checked against the DNA. TRBV12-2 is described as a pseudogene. The CDR3 loop spans 12 amino acids. CDR3 region: CASREGGPEQYF. The CDR3 coding sequence is TGTGCAAGTCGCGAGGGGGGGCCCGAGCAGTACTTC.

The J gene is TRBJ2-3, the V gene TRBV27; D not resolved. Trimming took off 5 bases at V and 3 bases at J, with 3 bases between the two ends. Germline V gene lookup returns CDR1 MNHEY and CDR2 SMNVEV (reference sequence). The CDR3 sequence is 11 residues long. CDR3 loop: CASSTTDTQYF. Written as DNA, the CDR3 is TGTGCCAGCAGTACTACAGATACGCAGTATTTT.

On this clone: Sequence at one end of the junction differs from germline and may be a read error. The rearrangement links TRBV7-2 to TRBJ2-7; TRBD2 aligns across 11 bases. The germline V gene has CDR1 SGHTA and CDR2 FQGNSA. CDR3 length: 14 amino acids. In DNA form, the CDR3 reads TGTGCCAGCAGCGTAGCGGGAGGGACCTACGAGCAGTACTTC. It yields the protein CASSVAGGTYEQYF.

The genes are TRBV19 and TRBJ2-5; D is uncertain. The germline V and J ends were trimmed by 0 bases and 5 bases, with 10 bases remaining between them. Looked up from germline, CDR1 is LNHDA and CDR2 is SQIVND (reference sequence). The CDR3 length is 14 residues. The DNA of the CDR3 is TGTGCCAGTAGTATAGATTGGGTCGGGGAGACCCAGTACTTC. This translates into CASSIDWVGETQYF.

V usage is TRBV7-9 and J usage is TRBJ2-3; D not resolved. Germline CDR1 is SEHNR and CDR2 is FQNEAQ (reference sequence). The germline V and J ends were trimmed by 5 bases and 3 bases, with 3 bases remaining between them. This CDR3 contains 11 residues. CDR3 protein: CASSLTDTQYF. The CDR3 DNA reads TGTGCCAGCAGCCTAACAGATACGCAGTATTTT.